The 30 T cell receptor beta chains below come from one sample, sequenced in a study of shared clonotypes between healthy human individuals. Method: immunoSEQ multiplex PCR; TCRdb's copy keeps in-frame clones and lacks some. The sample lists more than 2 million clones, 85% to 95% occurring once. Sequencing input: naive CD4+ T cells sorted from blood. Subset given: CD45RA+ positively selected. All receptors come from a man between 18 and 29 years old in good health.

Notes on this clone: Within the sample, other DNA sequences also encode this same CDR3. The J gene is TRBJ1-3, the V gene TRBV9, with unresolved D. This CDR3 region has 13 residues. V gave up 1 base and J gave up 0 bases, with 2 bases separating them. Germline-derived CDR1 and CDR2 are SGDLS and YYNGEE. The CDR3 sequence: CASSVTSGNTIYF. The CDR3 nucleotides read TGTGCCAGCAGCGTAACCTCTGGAAACACCATATATTTT.

The chain links TRBV4-1 to TRBJ2-1, with TRBD2 as a possible D gene (5 bases). V was trimmed by 4 bases and J by 10 bases, leaving 17 bases between them. Germline values: CDR1 MGHRA, CDR2 YSYEKL. This CDR3 has 14 residues. The CDR3, as DNA: TGCGCCAGCAGCCTTGAGGGTAGCCGCGGGGAGCAGTTCTTC. Encoded protein: CASSLEGSRGEQFF.

The V gene is TRBV10-3, the J gene TRBJ2-7, with a possible D match to TRBD1 (6 bases). In germline, CDR1 is ENHRY, CDR2 SYGVKD. Trimming removed 5 bases from V and 2 bases from J, with 16 bases in between. The CDR3 length is 15 residues. CDR3 DNA: TGTGCCATCAGTCCTGACAGGAAGGTCCCCTACGAGCAGTACTTC. Amino acid sequence: CAISPDRKVPYEQYF.

In DNA form, the CDR3 reads TGTGCCAGCAGCGTTACCTACGAGCAGTACTTC. It specifies CASSVTYEQYF. The V gene is TRBV7-9, the J gene TRBJ2-7; no firm D call. V was shortened by 5 bases and J by 2 bases, with 4 bases between the two germline ends. Germline CDR1 reads SEHNR; CDR2 reads FQNEAQ (reference sequence). This CDR3 is 11 amino acids long.

The chain links TRBV29-1 to TRBJ2-2, with 8 positions matching TRBD2. This CDR3 has 15 residues. With V trimmed by 7 bases and J by 8 bases, 15 bases remained unmatched. The germline V gene encodes CDR1 SQVTM and CDR2 ANQGSEA. CDR3 nucleotide sequence: TGCAGCGCTACGAAGGCTAGCGGGTGGCCGGGGGAGCTGTTTTTT. It specifies CSATKASGWPGELFF.

The J gene is TRBJ2-7, the V gene TRBV9, with 8 bases matching TRBD2. Trimming took 6 bases from V and 8 from J; bases not matched to a gene: 13. The CDR3 runs to 14 residues. Germline CDR1 reads SGDLS; CDR2 reads YYNGEE. In DNA form, the CDR3 reads TGTGCCAGCACCCCCGACAGCGGGAGCTCAAAGCAGTACTTC. Translated, it gives CASTPDSGSSKQYF. Combining the CDR3 with reference TRBV9 and TRBJ2-7 gives the whole variable domain DSGVTQTPKHLITATGQRVTLRCSPRSGDLSVYWYQQSLDQGLQFLIQYYNGEERAKGNILERFSAQQFPDLHSELNLSSLELGDSALYFCASTPDSGSSKQYFGPGTRLTVT.

The rearrangement links TRBV7-2 to TRBJ2-7; D remains unclear. Per germline, CDR1 SGHTA and CDR2 FQGNSA. This CDR3 region has 15 residues. Trimming cost V 2 bases and J 6 bases, with 17 bases left between them. The CDR3 DNA reads as TGTGCCAGCAGCTTAACCCGTCTTTGGCTAACCGAGCAGTACTTC. Its protein product is CASSLTRLWLTEQYF.

To note about this clone: Distinct nucleotide sequences in the sample also encode this CDR3. V is TRBV7-9 and J is TRBJ2-7; D is possibly TRBD2 (7 bases). The germline V gene encodes CDR1 SEHNR and CDR2 FQNEAQ (reference sequence). Trimming removed 5 bases from V and 0 bases from J, with 14 bases in between. This CDR3 contains 15 residues. CDR3 loop: CASSPGGPSSYEQYF. The CDR3 region has the DNA TGTGCCAGCAGCCCGGGGGGCCCGAGCTCCTACGAGCAGTACTTC.

The sample holds one count of this clone. The chain couples TRBV11-3 to TRBJ2-3; the match to TRBD2 covers 8 bases. CDR1 is SGHNT and CDR2 is YENEEA in the germline V gene. V gave up 6 bases and J gave up 0 bases; unmatched junction bases: 8. This CDR3 is built from 16 residues. The CDR3 bases are TGTGCCAGCAGACGGGAGGGCCCTCCAAGCACAGATACGCAGTATTTT. Protein sequence: CASRREGPPSTDTQYF.

V usage is TRBV10-3 and J usage is TRBJ2-7; no definite D call. Germline V gene data show CDR1 as ENHRY and CDR2 as SYGVKD. V shed 11 bases and J shed 0 bases, with 11 bases lying between them. The CDR3 loop spans 12 amino acids. CDR3 in DNA: TGTGCCGTGAAGCGTAGCTCCTACGAGCAGTACTTC. Its translation: CAVKRSSYEQYF.

The chain carries TRBV7-9 and TRBJ2-3; perhaps D is TRBD1 or TRBD2 (6 bases each). Looked up from germline, CDR1 is SEHNR and CDR2 is FQNEAQ (reference sequence). Trimming took off 7 bases at V and 0 bases at J, with 17 bases between the two ends. The CDR3 is 16 residues long. This CDR3 reads CASIPRGLGSTDTQYF. The CDR3 bases are TGTGCCAGCATACCCCGGGGGCTAGGGAGCACAGATACGCAGTATTTT.

The J gene is TRBJ2-4, the V gene TRBV30, with a possible D match to TRBD1 (5 bases). The CDR3 contains 14 residues. The germline CDR1 and CDR2 sequences are GTSNPN and SVGIG (reference sequence). V was trimmed by 5 bases and J by 0 bases, leaving 11 bases between them. The CDR3 coding sequence is TGTGCCTGGGGCCAGGGTTCAGCCAAAAACATTCAGTACTTC. This translates into CAWGQGSAKNIQYF.

The rearrangement joins TRBV7-9 to TRBJ2-7, with 8 bases aligning to TRBD1. This CDR3 has 17 amino acids. CDR1 is SEHNR, CDR2 FQNEAQ, per germline (reference sequence). The ends lost 1 base at V and 0 bases at J; junction bases unmatched: 8. The CDR3 nucleotides read TGTGCCAGCAGCTTAGTCGGTTGGGACAGGAGCTCCTACGAGCAGTACTTC. It specifies CASSLVGWDRSSYEQYF.

The chain combines TRBV5-4 with TRBJ2-1, with 7 bases identical to TRBD2. The germline gives CDR1 SGHNT, CDR2 YYREEE (reference sequence). Trimming took 3 bases from V and 0 from J; bases not matched to a gene: 6. The CDR3 covers 16 residues. The CDR3 protein is CASSSSGAASYNEQFF. DNA for the CDR3: TGTGCCAGCAGCTCAAGCGGGGCGGCCTCCTACAATGAGCAGTTCTTC.

Notes on this clone: Within the sample, other DNA sequences also encode this same CDR3. This chain links TRBV6-5 with TRBJ2-3; D remains unclear. With 1 base removed from V and 0 bases from J, the gap between germline ends came to 2 bases. This CDR3 contains 13 residues. Looked up from germline, CDR1 is MNHEY and CDR2 is SVGAGI. In nucleotides, the CDR3 is TGTGCCAGCAGTTACTTTAGCACAGATACGCAGTATTTT. It specifies CASSYFSTDTQYF.

J is TRBJ2-5 and V is TRBV19, with 13 nucleotides matching TRBD2. The CDR3 is 15 amino acids. Trimming cost V 7 bases and J 5 bases; bases outside gene matches: 7. The germline V gene has CDR1 LNHDA and CDR2 SQIVND (reference sequence). This CDR3 reads CASTLTSGGPETQYF. CDR3 bases: TGTGCCAGTACTTTGACTAGCGGGGGGCCTGAGACCCAGTACTTC. The full variable domain, in which reference TRBV19 and TRBJ2-5 provide the parts outside the CDR3, is DGGITQSPKYLFRKEGQNVTLSCEQNLNHDAMYWYRQDPGQGLRLIYYSQIVNDFQKGDIAEGYSVSREKKESFPLTVTSAQKNPTAFYLCASTLTSGGPETQYFGPGTRLLVL.

The rearrangement links TRBV28 to TRBJ2-1, with a tentative D call TRBD2 (5 bases). CDR1 and CDR2 from the germline V gene are MDHEN and SYDVKM. The ends were cut back, 4 bases at V and 8 bases at J, with 9 bases in the middle. The CDR3 is 12 amino acids. The CDR3 DNA is TGTGCCAGCAGTTCGGGGTTAGATGAGCAGTTCTTC. Translated, it gives CASSSGLDEQFF.

This chain connects TRBV7-2 to TRBJ2-5; 10 bases are shared with TRBD1. Germline values: CDR1 SGHTA, CDR2 FQGNSA. The CDR3 consists of 14 residues. Trimming took 5 bases from V and 5 from J; bases not matched to a gene: 5. The CDR3 protein is CASSIGTGAETQYF. The CDR3 nucleotides read TGTGCCAGCAGCATCGGGACAGGGGCGGAGACCCAGTACTTC.

As DNA, the CDR3 is TGTGCCAGCTCTGACTCCGCAGGACAGGGGTTCGAGCAGTACTTC. This encodes CASSDSAGQGFEQYF. This chain connects TRBV18 to TRBJ2-7; 9 positions match TRBD1. V was pared by 6 bases and J by 6 bases, with 12 bases of the junction left unmatched. Germline V gene lookup returns CDR1 KGHSH and CDR2 LQKENI. The CDR3 is 15 residues long.

On this clone itself: This sample also contains other DNA sequences that code for the same CDR3. The V gene is TRBV30, the J gene TRBJ1-6, with TRBD1 matching 9 bases. Unmatched junction bases numbered 2, after V lost 4 bases and J lost 7 bases. Looked up from germline, CDR1 is GTSNPN and CDR2 is SVGIG (reference sequence). The CDR3 contains 13 residues. Here the CDR3 reads CAWIGTGNSPLHF. CDR3 DNA: TGTGCCTGGATCGGGACAGGGAATTCACCCCTCCACTTT.

The chain carries TRBV11-2 and TRBJ2-5, with D perhaps given as TRBD1 or TRBD2 (5 bases each). CDR1 is SGHAT, CDR2 FQNNGV, per germline. The CDR3 spans 15 residues. The V gene lost 4 bases and the J gene lost 3 bases, with 15 bases spanning the gap. The CDR3 DNA reads as TGTGCCAGCAGCTCCGACGGGCTGGGGGAAGAGACCCAGTACTTC. It is translated as CASSSDGLGEETQYF.

The table lists this clone with many counts. This chain connects TRBV29-1 to TRBJ1-1, with D possibly matching TRBD1 (6 bases). The CDR3 runs 14 residues. Germline CDR1 SQVTM, CDR2 ANQGSEA. Trimming took off 6 bases at V and 0 bases at J, with 14 bases between the two ends. Here the CDR3 reads CSVLGGQVNTEAFF. The CDR3 DNA follows: TGCAGCGTCCTAGGGGGACAAGTGAACACTGAAGCTTTCTTT. Full variable domain (missing parts from reference TRBV29-1 and TRBJ1-1): SAVISQKPSRDICQRGTSLTIQCQVDSQVTMMFWYRQQPGQSLTLIATANQGSEATYESGFVIDKFPISRPNLTFSTLTVSNMSPEDSSIYLCSVLGGQVNTEAFFGQGTRLTVV.

The V and J genes are TRBV2 and TRBJ2-3; 12 bases fit TRBD2. V lost 5 bases, J lost 1 base, and 4 bases stayed unmatched. The CDR3 covers 16 residues. Germline values: CDR1 SNHLY, CDR2 FYNNEI. CDR3 bases: TGTGCCAGCAGTTTTAGGACTAGCGGGGGCACAGATACGCAGTATTTT. As protein: CASSFRTSGGTDTQYF.

The sample holds one count of this clone. This chain joins TRBV6-5 and TRBJ2-7; 12 bases are a match to TRBD1. The CDR3 sequence is 15 residues long. V lost 6 bases and J lost 4; bases outside the gene matches: 7. The V gene's germline CDR1 is MNHEY and CDR2 SVGAGI. The CDR3 DNA is TGTGCCAGCAGGGGGACAGGGGGCCCCCCTTACGAGCAGTACTTC. Its translation is CASRGTGGPPYEQYF.

The V gene is TRBV28, the J gene TRBJ1-6, with unresolved D. Germline assignment: CDR1 MDHEN and CDR2 SYDVKM. This CDR3 spans 15 amino acids. The germline V and J ends were trimmed by 3 bases and 7 bases, with 13 bases remaining between them. The CDR3 loop reads CASSLGRVRNSPLHF. CDR3 nucleotide sequence: TGTGCCAGCAGTTTGGGTAGGGTTAGGAATTCACCCCTCCACTTT.

The chain joins TRBV5-1 to TRBJ2-7; either TRBD1 or TRBD2 may supply D (5 bases each). This CDR3 is built from 14 residues. Between the trimmed V and J ends, which lost 5 bases and 5 bases, there was a span of 17 bases. Germline CDR1 SGHRS, CDR2 YFSETQ. CDR3 in DNA: TGCGCCAGCAGTTCCGGGACGTGGGGGAACGAGCAGTACTTC. Residues: CASSSGTWGNEQYF.

V is TRBV5-1 and J is TRBJ2-7, with TRBD1 identical over 11 bases. V gave up 4 bases and J gave up 5 bases; unmatched junction bases: 8. Germline V gives CDR1 SGHRS, CDR2 YFSETQ. The CDR3 extends over 15 amino acids. CDR3 region: CASSITGQGANEQYF. DNA of the CDR3: TGCGCCAGCAGCATAACTGGACAGGGGGCTAACGAGCAGTACTTC.

The genes are TRBV2 and TRBJ1-3; D gene unclear. From germline, CDR1 is SNHLY and CDR2 FYNNEI. The CDR3 is 12 residues long. The V and J ends lost 11 bases and 4 bases respectively, with 12 bases between them. CDR3 DNA: TGTGCCTCCGCAGGAACAGGAAACACCATATATTTT. Protein sequence: CASAGTGNTIYF. The full variable domain, in which reference TRBV2 and TRBJ1-3 provide the parts outside the CDR3, is EPEVTQTPSHQVTQMGQEVILRCVPISNHLYFYWYRQILGQKVEFLVSFYNNEISEKSEIFDDQFSVERPDGSNFTLKIRSTKLEDSAMYFCASAGTGNTIYFGEGSWLTVV.

Notes on this clone: The identical CDR3 is also encoded by other nucleotide sequences in the sample. The chain links TRBV6-5 to TRBJ1-1; unclear D gene. V shed 3 bases and J shed 1 base, with 6 bases lying between them. CDR1 and CDR2 (germline): MNHEY, SVGAGI. CDR3 length: 13 residues. CDR3 sequence (DNA): TGTGCCAGCAGTTATATCAGGAACACTGAAGCTTTCTTT. This translates into CASSYIRNTEAFF.

As to this clone: Different DNA sequences within this sample yield the same CDR3. The chain recombines TRBV7-9 with TRBJ2-3, with 11 bases matching TRBD2. The CDR3 loop spans 16 amino acids. Germline CDR1 is SEHNR and CDR2 is FQNEAQ (reference sequence). J gave up 2 bases and V 1 base, and 2 bases lay outside the gene matches. CDR3 protein: CASSLVLAGDTDTQYF. In DNA form, the CDR3 reads TGTGCCAGCAGCTTAGTACTAGCGGGAGACACAGATACGCAGTATTTT.